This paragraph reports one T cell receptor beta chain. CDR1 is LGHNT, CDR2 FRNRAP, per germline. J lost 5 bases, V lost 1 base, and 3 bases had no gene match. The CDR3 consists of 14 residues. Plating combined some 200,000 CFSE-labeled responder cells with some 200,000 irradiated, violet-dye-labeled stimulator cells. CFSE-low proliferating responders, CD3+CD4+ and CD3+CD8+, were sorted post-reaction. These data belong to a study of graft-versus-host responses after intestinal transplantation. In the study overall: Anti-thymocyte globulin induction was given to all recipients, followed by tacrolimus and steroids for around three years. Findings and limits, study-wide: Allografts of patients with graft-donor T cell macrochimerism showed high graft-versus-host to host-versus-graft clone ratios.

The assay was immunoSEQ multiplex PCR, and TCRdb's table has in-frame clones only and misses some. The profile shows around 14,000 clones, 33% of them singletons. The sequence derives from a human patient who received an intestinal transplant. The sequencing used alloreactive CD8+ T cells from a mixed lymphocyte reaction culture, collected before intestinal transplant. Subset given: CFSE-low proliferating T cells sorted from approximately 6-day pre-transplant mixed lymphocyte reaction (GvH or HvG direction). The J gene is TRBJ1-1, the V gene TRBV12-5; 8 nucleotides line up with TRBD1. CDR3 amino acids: CASGLGTGRTEAFF. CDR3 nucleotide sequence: TGTGCTAGTGGTTTGGGGACAGGGAGGACTGAAGCTTTCTTT.